The T cell receptor beta chain under discussion was sequenced for a study of blood T cells in healthy people across ages (dated by TCRdb to the mid-2010s). With respect to the entire study: Template switching captured roughly one uniquely barcoded TCR beta cDNA molecule per two T cells in model experiments. Donors were grouped into four age groups: young (average approximately 15 years), middle-aged (over 35), aged (62) and long-lived (just over 80). To track age-related changes in TCR beta repertoire diversity, the study relied on deep sequencing normalized with unique cDNA molecular identifiers. Donors of different ages were randomly distributed across sequencing lanes to avoid experimental bias. For two donors (one aged 18 to 30 and one aged 80 or older), the study analyzed two additional independent replicas of 1 million unique cDNA reads from the same blood draw.

Trimmed from V: 4 bases; trimmed from J: 10 bases; junction bases lacking a gene match: 6. Reading from cysteine to phenylalanine, the CDR3 counts 14 amino acids. Only the CDR3 DNA stays, 42 bases, in frame from base 1. The germline V gene encodes CDR1 SGHRS and CDR2 YFSETQ. Library prep was done by 5' RACE. Data came from an Illumina HiSeq 2500. A second about 7 to 12 cycle PCR used a sample-barcoded 5' primer and a J-beta primer mix. Each TCR beta cDNA molecule received a unique molecular identifier from a template-switch 5' adaptor carrying 12 random nucleotides. Each sample yielded at least 3 million CDR3-containing paired-end reads. First-strand cDNA was synthesized from all RNA with the Mint cDNA synthesis kit, primed by a TRBC-specific oligonucleotide. Following uracil-DNA glycosylase treatment, all cDNA underwent a first 18-cycle PCR with the universal primers M1SS and BC2_uni_R. On the study's bioinformatics: For normalization, 1 million high-quality reads were randomly selected from each sample, with every read carrying a distinct molecular identifier. Reads sharing molecular identifiers were discarded rather than binned into consensus sequences. MiTCR, set to a Q25 quality threshold and the strictest error-elimination algorithm, was used for CDR3 identification, clonotype clustering and error correction. A nonparametric unseen species model with Euler transformation was used to estimate lower-bound total TCR beta diversity. The public reads were quality trimmed at Q25 with fastp and then assembled into clones with MiXCR by TCRdb, keeping productive beta chains. Merged by CDR3 protein, the rows form single entries marked with the most common genes and DNA. The V and J calls were not made by the authors but by TCRdb's processing. The table for this sample lists 500,000 to 600,000 distinct CDR3 sequences; 27% of them were counted only once. 18% of the sample comes from the top ten.

Concerning this clonotype itself: The antigen this receptor binds is unknown. No base-level quality is on record; no much larger clone is a single base apart.

Points the paper makes about the study in general: Compared with the aged group, the long-lived group had more naive CD4+ T cells, fewer expanded clones and increased TCR diversity, a pattern suggesting age selection. Estimates of total diversity from one million sequenced T cells were regarded as lower bounds and underestimates. The CMV infection status of donors was not known, potentially confounding age-related changes in expanded clonotypes. There was a strong correlation between observed TCR beta diversity and the percentage of naive T cells measured by flow cytometry. Since profiling was done on bulk unsorted PBMCs, naive and antigen-experienced compartments could not be conclusively compared. As age increased, observed TCR beta diversity per million T cells dropped in a roughly linear way, and a significant reduction was already evident by age 40.

Donors were around 37 systemically healthy Caucasian individuals from Russia aged roughly 6 to 100 years. Each donor gave about 9.8 milliliters of peripheral blood, drawn into EDTA-treated Vacutainer tubes. Ficoll-Paque density-gradient centrifugation was used to isolate PBMCs, with at least 6.5 million per sample. Trizol reagent was used to extract total RNA from the PBMCs, yielding at least 5 micrograms per sample. Naive CD45RAhigh/CD27high T cell percentages were measured by flow cytometry on a PBMC aliquot from every donor. The sequence links TRBV5-1 to TRBJ2-5; 14 bases in the junction line up with TRBD2. Sequenced: blood. This clonotype was obtained from a woman between 65 and 79 years old in good health. The CDR3 region: CASSLGTSGGLQYF. The sequenced DNA is TGCGCCAGCAGCCTCGGGACTAGCGGGGGTCTCCAGTACTTC.